These 9 T cell receptor beta chains were sequenced from one sample in a study of T-cell reconstitution after alpha-beta-depleted transplantation in children. TCRbeta library construction was performed incorporating unique molecular identifiers. TCRdb reanalysed the PCR reads using MiXCR and keeps one entry per CDR3 protein. The sample carries some 600,000 distinct CDR3 sequences, about 15% recorded once. The sequencing used PBMCs from the stem cell graft donor, collected from the stem cell graft. Every receptor here comes from a human donor who donated a stem cell graft to a child with acute myeloid leukemia.

This clonotype has a handful of counts. The rearrangement joins TRBV15 to TRBJ1-4, with no clear D. The V gene's germline CDR1 is LNHNV and CDR2 YYDKDF (reference sequence). The CDR3 is 14 residues long. The ends were cut back, 1 base at V and 4 bases at J, with 7 bases in the middle. The CDR3 region is CATSRASDNEKLFF. CDR3 sequence (DNA): TGTGCCACCAGCAGAGCGTCAGATAATGAAAAACTGTTTTTT.

In its sample, this clonotype was seen many times. CDR3 in amino acids: CSATQATDTQYF. CDR3 nucleotides: TGCAGTGCTACCCAAGCGACAGATACGCAGTATTTT. The chain combines TRBV20-1 with TRBJ2-3; no reliable D call. V lost 4 bases and J lost 3, with 8 bases in between. CDR1 is DFQATT, CDR2 SNEGSKA, per germline (reference sequence). The CDR3 is 12 amino acids.

The table lists this clonotype with many counts. Compared with germline, one end of the junction differs, possibly owing to a read error. The chain has TRBV7-2 and TRBJ2-7; 7 bases are shared with TRBD1. The CDR3 runs to 11 residues. Germline V lookup: CDR1 SGHTA, CDR2 FQGNSA. The CDR3 DNA is TGTGCCAGCAGCCAGGGGACAGAGCACTACTTC. Translating gives CASSQGTEHYF.

This clonotype was counted ten times or more. V and J are TRBV5-1 and TRBJ2-5, with D perhaps given as TRBD1 or TRBD2 (5 bases each). V lost 0 bases, J lost 4 bases, and 13 bases lay in between. This CDR3 has 15 residues. CDR1 and CDR2 (germline): SGHRS, YFSETQ. CDR3 nucleotide sequence: TGCGCCAGCAGCTTGGCCTTAACAGGAGGAGAGACCCAGTACTTC. This codes for CASSLALTGGETQYF.

This clonotype has at least ten counts. The gene calls are TRBV7-9 and TRBJ2-6, with D hard to call. Germline values: CDR1 SEHNR, CDR2 FQNEAQ (reference sequence). Trimming stripped 2 bases from V and 2 bases from J, with 7 bases between. This CDR3 is built from 15 residues. The CDR3 here is CASSLRLAGANVLTF. The CDR3 nucleotides read TGTGCCAGCAGCTTACGATTAGCTGGGGCCAACGTCCTGACTTTC.

This clonotype turned up a few times. The V call is TRBV5-1, the J call TRBJ1-1; tentatively, D is TRBD1 (5 bases). Between the trimmed V and J ends, which lost 0 bases and 7 bases, there was a span of 7 bases. The CDR3 has 12 residues. Germline CDR1 reads SGHRS; CDR2 reads YFSETQ. The CDR3 loop reads CASSLDRREAFF. DNA for the CDR3: TGCGCCAGCAGCTTGGACAGGCGTGAAGCTTTCTTT.

This clonotype turned up a few times. The V and J genes are TRBV10-3 and TRBJ1-2, with D possibly TRBD1 on 6 matching bases. The CDR3 spans 15 residues. V lost 0 bases to trimming and J lost 4 bases, with 12 bases between them. In germline, CDR1 is ENHRY, CDR2 SYGVKD. The CDR3 sequence: CAISESPGETYGYTF. CDR3 sequence (DNA): TGTGCCATCAGTGAGTCCCCAGGGGAAACCTATGGCTACACCTTC.

This chain joins TRBV7-2 and TRBJ2-7, with D possibly being TRBD2 (5 bases). The length of the CDR3 is 13 residues. From germline, CDR1 is SGHTA and CDR2 FQGNSA. V lost 3 bases, J lost 3 bases, and 9 bases lay in between. CDR3 sequence reads: CASSFNGGYEQYF. CDR3 coding DNA: TGTGCCAGCAGCTTTAACGGAGGCTACGAGCAGTACTTC.

This clonotype was seen repeatedly, ten times or more. For the CDR3, the DNA is TGCAGTGCTAGAGATCCCACAGGGGAAACTTTCTCAATCAACACCATATATTTT. Protein sequence: CSARDPTGETFSINTIYF. V is TRBV20-1 and J is TRBJ1-3; 7 nucleotides align to TRBD1. This CDR3 has 18 residues. CDR1 DFQATT and CDR2 SNEGSKA come from the germline V gene (reference sequence). V gave up 0 bases and J gave up 7 bases; unmatched junction bases: 18.